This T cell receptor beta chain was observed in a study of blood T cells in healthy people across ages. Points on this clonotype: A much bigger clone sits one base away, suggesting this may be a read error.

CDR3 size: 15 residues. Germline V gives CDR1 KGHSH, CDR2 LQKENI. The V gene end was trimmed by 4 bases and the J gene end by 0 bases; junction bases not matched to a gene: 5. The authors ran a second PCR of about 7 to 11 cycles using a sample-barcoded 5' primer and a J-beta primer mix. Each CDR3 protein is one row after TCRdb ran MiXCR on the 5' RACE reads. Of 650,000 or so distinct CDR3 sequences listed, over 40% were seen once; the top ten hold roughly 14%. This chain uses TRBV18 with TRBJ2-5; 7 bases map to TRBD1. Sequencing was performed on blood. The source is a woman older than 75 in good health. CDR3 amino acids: CASSLVTGNQETQYF. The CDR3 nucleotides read TGTGCCAGCTCACTTGTGACAGGGAACCAAGAGACCCAGTACTTC.